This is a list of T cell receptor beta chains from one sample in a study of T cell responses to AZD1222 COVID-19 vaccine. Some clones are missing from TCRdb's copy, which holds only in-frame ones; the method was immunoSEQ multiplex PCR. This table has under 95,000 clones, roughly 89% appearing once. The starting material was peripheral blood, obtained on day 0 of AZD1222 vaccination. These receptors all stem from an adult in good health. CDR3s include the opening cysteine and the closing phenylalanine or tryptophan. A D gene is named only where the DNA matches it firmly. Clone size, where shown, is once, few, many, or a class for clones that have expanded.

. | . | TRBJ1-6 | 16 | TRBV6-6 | TGTGCCAGCAGCCCTCCTTCTCAGGGAGGGAATTCACCCCTCCACTTT | CASSPPSQGGNSPLHF
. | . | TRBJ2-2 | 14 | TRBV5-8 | TGTGCCAGCAGTCACCGGGATCCTGCGGGGGAGCTGTTTTTT | CASSHRDPAGELFF
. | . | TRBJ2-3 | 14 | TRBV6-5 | TGTGCCAGCAGTATTAGCGGCCCCACCGGTACGCAGTATTTT | CASSISGPTGTQYF
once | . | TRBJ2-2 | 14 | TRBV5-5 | TGTGCCAGCAGCTCGGGACCGAACACCGGGGAGCTGTTTTTT | CASSSGPNTGELFF
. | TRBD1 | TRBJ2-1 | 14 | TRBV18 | TGTGCCAGCTCACCCGGGACAGACTTCAATGAGCAGTTCTTC | CASSPGTDFNEQFF
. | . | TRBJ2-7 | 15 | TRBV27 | TGTGCCAGCAGTTTAACGCCCCGGGTTCGAGGCGAGCAGTACTTC | CASSLTPRVRGEQYF
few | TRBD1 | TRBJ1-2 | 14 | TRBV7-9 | TGTGCCAGCAGCTTAGAAGGGACAGGGAAGGGCTACACCTTC | CASSLEGTGKGYTF
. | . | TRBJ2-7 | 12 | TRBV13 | TGTGCCAGCAGCTCCCTTCGTTACGAGCAGTACTTC | CASSSLRYEQYF
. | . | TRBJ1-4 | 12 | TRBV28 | TGTGCCAGCACAACAACTAATGAAAAACTGTTTTTT | CASTTTNEKLFF
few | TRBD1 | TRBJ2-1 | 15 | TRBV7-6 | TGTGCCAGCAGCTTATTCGGACAGGGACTCAATGAGCAGTTCTTC | CASSLFGQGLNEQFF
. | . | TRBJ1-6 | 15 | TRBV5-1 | TGCGCCAGCAGCTTGGTGGGGGCTATGGATTCACCCCTCCACTTT | CASSLVGAMDSPLHF
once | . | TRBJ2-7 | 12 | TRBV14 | TGTGCCAGCAGCCAAGTACCCCTCGAGCAGTACTTC | CASSQVPLEQYF
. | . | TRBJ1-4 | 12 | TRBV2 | TGTGCCAGCAGTGAAGGGGATGAAAAACTGTTTTTT | CASSEGDEKLFF
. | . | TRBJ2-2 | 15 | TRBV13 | TGTGCCAGCAGACTTCCGGGACTCAACACCGGGGAGCTGTTTTTT | CASRLPGLNTGELFF
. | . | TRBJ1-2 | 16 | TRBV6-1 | TGTGCCAGCAGTGAAACCACAGGGATAGCTAACTATGGCTACACCTTC | CASSETTGIANYGYTF
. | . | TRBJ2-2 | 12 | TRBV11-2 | TGTGCCAGCAGCTCTGGCACCGGGGAGCTGTTTTTT | CASSSGTGELFF
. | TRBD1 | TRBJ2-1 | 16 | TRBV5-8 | TGTGCCAGCCCGACAGGGATGACGATATTCGCAGGTGAGCAGTTCTTC | CASPTGMTIFAGEQFF
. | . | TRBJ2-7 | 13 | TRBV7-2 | TGTGCCAGCAGCTTAGAGGTCGGCTACGAGCAGTACTTC | CASSLEVGYEQYF
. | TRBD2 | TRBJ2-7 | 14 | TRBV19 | TGTGCCAGTAGACGACTAGCGGGGGCCTACGAGCAGTACTTC | CASRRLAGAYEQYF
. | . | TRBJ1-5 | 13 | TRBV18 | TGTGCCAGCTCACTCTACCTAGATCAGCCCCAGCATTTT | CASSLYLDQPQHF
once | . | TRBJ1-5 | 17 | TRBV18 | TGTGCCAGCTCACCAGGGACGGGGCCTAGTAGCAATCAGCCCCAGCATTTT | CASSPGTGPSSNQPQHF
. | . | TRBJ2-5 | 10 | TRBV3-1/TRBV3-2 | TGTGCCAGCGCGCAAGAGACCCAGTACTTC | CASAQETQYF
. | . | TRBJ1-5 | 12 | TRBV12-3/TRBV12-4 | TGTGCCAGCAGAAGGGGGGATCAGCCCCAGCATTTT | CASRRGDQPQHF
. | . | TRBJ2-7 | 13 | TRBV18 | TGTGCCAGCTCACCTGACGGGGGATTCGAGCAGTACTTC | CASSPDGGFEQYF
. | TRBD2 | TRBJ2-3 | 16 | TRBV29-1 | TGCAGCGTTGTGGGGACTAGCGGGGGGGCTAGAGATACGCAGTATTTT | CSVVGTSGGARDTQYF